These T cell receptor beta chains were read from a single sample in a study of PD-1 blockade in classical Hodgkin lymphoma. This table comes from immunoSEQ multiplex PCR, and its TCRdb copy is limited to in-frame clones, with some not included. The sample includes 29,000 or so clones, about two thirds of them seen just once. The sample in question was peripheral blood mononuclear cells (PBMCs), obtained before the second cycle of nivolumab. The receptors here all came from a human donor with classical Hodgkin lymphoma. CDR3s include the opening cysteine and the closing phenylalanine or tryptophan. Each record gives: CDR3 length, D gene, J gene, clone size, V gene, CDR3 DNA, CDR3 protein. A D gene is named only where the DNA matches it firmly. Size is stated for part of the rows, as once, few or many counts, or as a class when the clone is expanded.

15 - TRBJ1-2 few TRBV30 TGTGCCTGGAGTGTATATAACCGGGACTTAAGAGGCTACACCTTC CAWSVYNRDLRGYTF
14 - TRBJ2-7 medium-sized TRBV6-5 TGTGCCAGCAGAAACAGGGCGGGTTACCACGAGCAGTACTTC CASRNRAGYHEQYF
15 - TRBJ2-7 - TRBV2 TGTGCCAGCAGTGAACTAGGGACTGCGGATATCGAGCAGTACTTC CASSELGTADIEQYF
15 - TRBJ2-5 - TRBV5-6 TGTGCCAGCAGCCAAGGTCTTCGGGGGAAAGAGACCCAGTACTTC CASSQGLRGKETQYF
15 - TRBJ1-5 few TRBV18 TGTGCCAGCTCACCGGGACTCCATAGCAATCAGCCCCAGCATTTT CASSPGLHSNQPQHF
18 - TRBJ1-3 - TRBV7-2 TGTGCCAGCAGCCCTGCCCAGGGGTTCGGCGAACTGGGAAACACCATATATTTT CASSPAQGFGELGNTIYF
12 - TRBJ2-7 few TRBV19 TGTGCCAGTACGGGTAGCTCCTACGAGCAGTACTTC CASTGSSYEQYF
14 - TRBJ2-3 - TRBV6-6 TGTGCCAGCAGTTACTCGGACCCAGCAGATACGCAGTATTTT CASSYSDPADTQYF
13 TRBD2 TRBJ2-7 - TRBV13 TGTGCCAGCCTAGCGGGGGGGACCTACGAGCAGTACTTC CASLAGGTYEQYF
15 - TRBJ1-2 once TRBV10-3 TGTGCCATCAGTGAGTACCGGGACACCGAGGGGGGCTACACCTTC CAISEYRDTEGGYTF
13 TRBD1 TRBJ2-5 - TRBV5-6 TGTGCCAGCAGCTTGGCAGGGGGCGAGACCCAGTACTTC CASSLAGGETQYF
15 - TRBJ2-5 - TRBV10-2 TGCGCCAGCAGTGAGGTGGGGGGGCCCTCAGAGACCCAGTACTTC CASSEVGGPSETQYF
15 - TRBJ1-1 - TRBV14 TGTGCCAGCAGCCAAAAGACAGGATGGAACACTGAAGCTTTCTTT CASSQKTGWNTEAFF
14 TRBD1 TRBJ1-1 once TRBV30 TGTGCCTGGAGTGGGGGCCACGGACAGGGGGTAGCTTTCTTT CAWSGGHGQGVAFF
14 - TRBJ2-7 - TRBV18 TGTGCCAGCTCACCTCAGCCAGGTACCTACGAGCAGTACTTC CASSPQPGTYEQYF
13 TRBD1 TRBJ1-5 - TRBV6-5 TGTGCCAGCAGTTTAGGGGGCGGACAGCCCCAGCATTTT CASSLGGGQPQHF
14 - TRBJ1-5 - TRBV28 TGTGCCAGCAGCCGTGGGGGGAGCAATCAGCCCCAGCATTTT CASSRGGSNQPQHF
13 TRBD1 TRBJ2-7 - TRBV7-2 TGTGCCAGCAGCTTAACAGGGGGCGACGAGCAGTACTTC CASSLTGGDEQYF
13 - TRBJ2-2 once TRBV5-1 TGCGCCAGCAGCTGGCCCCACACCGGGGAGCTGTTTTTT CASSWPHTGELFF
16 TRBD1 TRBJ1-4 - TRBV25-1 TGTGCCAGCAGTGAATGGACAGGGGGCGAAAATGAAAAACTGTTTTTT CASSEWTGGENEKLFF
15 - TRBJ1-5 - TRBV6-5 TGTGCCAGCAGTGTGCGGATGGATAGCAATCAGCCCCAGCATTTT CASSVRMDSNQPQHF
15 - TRBJ1-3 - TRBV30 TGTGCCTGGATGGAACAGTCACTCTCTGGAAACACCATATATTTT CAWMEQSLSGNTIYF
15 - TRBJ1-3 - TRBV6-1 TGTGCCAGCAGTGAATTCGGCAGGGTGGGAAACACCATATATTTT CASSEFGRVGNTIYF
16 - TRBJ1-1 - TRBV11-2 TGTGCCAGCAGCTTAGGCACGGCTCTGGAGGATACTGAAGCTTTCTTT CASSLGTALEDTEAFF
13 - TRBJ2-7 - TRBV11-3 TGTGCCAGCAGCGTCGAAGGCTCCTACGAGCAGTACTTC CASSVEGSYEQYF
16 - TRBJ2-1 - TRBV11-2 TGTGCCAGCAGCCTATCCGGGTCCGGGACTTACAATGAGCAGTTCTTC CASSLSGSGTYNEQFF
12 - TRBJ1-1 - TRBV7-9 TGTGCCAGCAGCTTAGATTCAGTTGAAGCTTTCTTT CASSLDSVEAFF
15 - TRBJ2-7 - TRBV7-8 TGTGCCAGCAGCTTAGGGATAGGGGGATCCTACGAGCAGTACTTC CASSLGIGGSYEQYF
15 - TRBJ1-6 - TRBV6-5 TGTGCCAGCAGTTACCAGGTCCCCAATAATTCACCCCTCCACTTT CASSYQVPNNSPLHF
15 - TRBJ1-5 - TRBV27 TGTGCCAGCAGTTTAACCTTTGGGGGCAATCAGCCCCAGCATTTT CASSLTFGGNQPQHF
14 - TRBJ1-2 - TRBV5-4 TGTGCCAGCAGCTTGGACCAGTCTAACTATGGCTACACCTTC CASSLDQSNYGYTF
14 TRBD2 TRBJ2-7 once TRBV11-2 TGTGCCAGCAGCTCCGTAGCGGGACCCTACGAGCAGTACTTC CASSSVAGPYEQYF
15 - TRBJ2-7 - TRBV9 TGTGCCAGCAGCGTAGGTACGGGTCCATTGTACGAGCAGTACTTC CASSVGTGPLYEQYF
14 - TRBJ2-1 - TRBV27 TGTGCCAGCAGCCATTTAGTTTCCTACAATGAGCAGTTCTTC CASSHLVSYNEQFF
12 TRBD1 TRBJ1-5 - TRBV7-9 TGTGCCAGCAGCCCCGACAGGGGGCCCCAGCATTTT CASSPDRGPQHF
13 - TRBJ1-1 few TRBV14 TGTGCCAGCAGCCAAGGGCAGTTAAGTAAAGCTTTCTTT CASSQGQLSKAFF
16 TRBD2 TRBJ2-5 once TRBV9 TGTGCCAGCAGCGGGACTAGCGGGGGAATACAAGAGACCCAGTACTTC CASSGTSGGIQETQYF
15 - TRBJ2-7 - TRBV19 TGTGCCAGTAGTTCACTGACAGGCCTTGACGGGGAGCAGTACTTC CASSSLTGLDGEQYF
14 - TRBJ1-6 - TRBV5-1 TGCGCCAGCGCCCGAGTCAGCCTCGAGGGATCCCTCCACTTT CASARVSLEGSLHF
16 TRBD2 TRBJ2-5 - TRBV7-3 TGTGCCAGCAGCCAGGGCAGCGGGGAAACCCTGGGGACTCAGTACTTC CASSQGSGETLGTQYF
14 - TRBJ2-1 - TRBV7-8 TGTGCCAGCAGCTTATGGGGTATGGACAATGAGCAGTTCTTC CASSLWGMDNEQFF
13 TRBD1 TRBJ1-1 - TRBV19 TGTGCCAGTAGGACAGGGTGGTACACTGAAGCTTTCTTT CASRTGWYTEAFF
13 - TRBJ2-3 - TRBV11-2 TGTGCCAGCCTCAGGGGGGCTACAGATACGCAGTATTTT CASLRGATDTQYF
15 TRBD2 TRBJ2-5 - TRBV7-2 TGTGCCAGCAGCCCGACTAGCGGGGTGGGAGAGACCCAGTACTTC CASSPTSGVGETQYF
14 TRBD1 TRBJ2-3 - TRBV5-1 TGCGCCAGCAGCGGGGGACAGTTCACAGATACGCAGTATTTT CASSGGQFTDTQYF
14 - TRBJ2-7 - TRBV7-2 TGTGCCAGCAGCTTGCGCACAGAGCACTACGAGCAGTACTTC CASSLRTEHYEQYF
15 TRBD1 TRBJ2-5 - TRBV6-5 TGTGCCAGCAGTTATAGCGACAGGGGGAGGGAGACCCAGTACTTC CASSYSDRGRETQYF
15 - TRBJ1-5 - TRBV4-1 TGCGCCAGCAGCCAAGGGGGGTCCCAGGGCCAGCCCCAGCATTTT CASSQGGSQGQPQHF
14 - TRBJ2-7 - TRBV6-5 TGTGCCAGCAGTCTACGGGGCCCTACCTACGAGCAGTACTTC CASSLRGPTYEQYF
16 TRBD2 TRBJ2-7 - TRBV4-3 TGCGCCAGCAGCCGAACTAGCGGGGGGGCTATCTACGAGCAGTACTTC CASSRTSGGAIYEQYF
15 - TRBJ1-2 - TRBV4-1 TGCGCCAGCAGCCAAGTTATACAGCTTAACTATGGCTACACCTTC CASSQVIQLNYGYTF
15 - TRBJ1-5 - TRBV6-5 TGTGCCAGCGACCCTCAGGGTATAAGCAATCAGCCCCAGCATTTT CASDPQGISNQPQHF
17 - TRBJ2-1 - TRBV11-1 TGTGCCAGCAGCTTAGGTGGGGGGGGGCCGAGAAGAAATGAGCAGTTCTTC CASSLGGGGPRRNEQFF
13 - TRBJ2-5 - TRBV30 TGTGCCTGGGAGGAAGGGACCCAAGAGACCCAGTACTTC CAWEEGTQETQYF
14 - TRBJ1-6 once TRBV6-5 TGTGCCAGCAGTGTACGAAGCGGGCGCTCACCCCTCCACTTT CASSVRSGRSPLHF
13 - TRBJ1-2 few TRBV2 TGTGCCAGCAGTGGAGGACAGTCTTATGGCTACACCTTC CASSGGQSYGYTF
15 - TRBJ2-1 - TRBV6-6 TGTGCCAGCACTCTAGGACAGTTACTTTACAATGAGCAGTTCTTC CASTLGQLLYNEQFF
15 TRBD1 TRBJ2-3 - TRBV7-8 TGTGCCAGCAGCGGGCACAGGGGAAGCACAGATACGCAGTATTTT CASSGHRGSTDTQYF
13 - TRBJ2-7 once TRBV30 TGTGCCTGGAGTGTACTCCCCCAGGGCGAGCAGTACTTC CAWSVLPQGEQYF
15 - TRBJ2-6 few TRBV6-5 TGTGCCAGCAGTTATTGGGGGACTGGGGCCAACGTCCTGACTTTC CASSYWGTGANVLTF